The 4 T cell receptor beta chains below come from one sample, sequenced in a study of T cell responses to AZD1222 COVID-19 vaccine. Assay used: immunoSEQ multiplex PCR; TCRdb lists only in-frame clones, some missing. The profile covers about 35,000 clones, with under 90% appearing a single time and approximately 9.9% taken by the ten largest. Sequencing used peripheral blood, obtained 28 days after the second AZD1222 dose. These receptors originate from an adult who received the AZD1222 COVID-19 vaccine.

The chain combines TRBV11-2 with TRBJ2-3; 7 nucleotides match TRBD2. Trimming cost V 7 bases and J 8 bases; bases outside gene matches: 9. The CDR3 contains 13 residues. CDR1 is SGHAT, CDR2 FQNNGV, per germline. The CDR3 DNA is TGTGCCAGCACATCGGGGGGAATAGTTACGCAGTATTTT. Its protein product is CASTSGGIVTQYF.

In its sample, this clone was seen a few times. The DNA of the CDR3 is TGTGCCAGCAGCCTAACTAGCGGAGGAGGGCCCGGGGAGCTGTTTTTT. This codes for CASSLTSGGGPGELFF. This chain connects TRBV11-1 to TRBJ2-2, with TRBD2 identical over 8 bases. The CDR3 length is 16 residues. Germline lookup yields CDR1 SGHAT and CDR2 FQDESV (reference sequence). V lost 5 bases to trimming and J lost 6 bases; unmatched junction nucleotides: 11. The full variable domain, with the rest looked up from reference TRBV11-1 and TRBJ2-2, is EAEVAQSPRYKITEKSQAVAFWCDPISGHATLYWYRQILGQGPELLVQFQDESVVDDSQLPKDRFSAERLKGVDSTLKIQPAELGDSAMYLCASSLTSGGGPGELFFGEGSRLTVL.

The chain employs TRBV28 and TRBJ2-7; a possible D gene is TRBD2 (6 bases). This CDR3 is 15 amino acids long. Germline CDR1 is MDHEN and CDR2 is SYDVKM. Trimming left V 5 bases short and J 3 bases short, with 17 bases between. CDR3 in amino acids: CASSTTPGALYEQYF. The CDR3, as DNA: TGTGCCAGCAGTACTACTCCGGGAGCCCTCTACGAGCAGTACTTC.

This chain joins TRBV5-4 and TRBJ1-6, with D perhaps TRBD1 (5 bases). Trimming took 0 bases from V and 0 from J, leaving 10 bases between them. The CDR3 loop spans 17 amino acids. The germline CDR1 and CDR2 sequences are SGHNT and YYREEE (reference sequence). The CDR3 sequence is CASSLGGQSSYNSPLHF. The CDR3 nucleotides read TGTGCCAGCAGCTTGGGCGGACAAAGCTCCTATAATTCACCCCTCCACTTT.